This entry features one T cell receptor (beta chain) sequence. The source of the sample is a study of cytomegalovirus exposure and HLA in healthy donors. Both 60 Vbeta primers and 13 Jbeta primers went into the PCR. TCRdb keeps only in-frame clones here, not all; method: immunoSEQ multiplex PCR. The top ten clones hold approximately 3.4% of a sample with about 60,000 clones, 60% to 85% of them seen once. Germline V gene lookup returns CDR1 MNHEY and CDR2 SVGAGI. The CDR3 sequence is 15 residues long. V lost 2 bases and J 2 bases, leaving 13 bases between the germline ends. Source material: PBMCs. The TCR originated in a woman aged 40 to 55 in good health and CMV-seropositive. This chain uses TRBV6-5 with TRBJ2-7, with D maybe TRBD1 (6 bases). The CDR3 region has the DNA TGTGCCAGCAGTTACCACACAGGGACCACCTACGAGCAGTACTTC. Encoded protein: CASSYHTGTTYEQYF.